Sequencing of this T cell receptor beta chain was carried out in a study of cytomegalovirus exposure and HLA in healthy donors. Study context: There were a few hundred genotyped donors. Of these, roughly 80% fell in the genetic ancestry cluster associated with self-reported Caucasian donors.

V was trimmed by 11 bases and J by 2 bases, leaving 9 bases between them. Germline CDR1 reads MDHEN; CDR2 reads SYDVKM. The CDR3 has 12 residues. In the PCR, 60 Vbeta and 13 Jbeta primers were used. As originally analysed: A later analysis tallied tens of millions of unique TCR beta chains, about 9.9 million of them shared. Generated by immunoSEQ multiplex PCR, the TCRdb table keeps only in-frame clones and is missing some. That table supplies the V and J calls and clone size; D and trimming were determined from the DNA. Of around 120,000 clones in the sample, 82% were seen once. The TCR was taken from a male donor in good health and CMV-seropositive. The chain couples TRBV28 to TRBJ2-2; a weak D match, TRBD2 (6 bases). Sequencing used PBMCs. The DNA of the CDR3 is TGTGCCCACGGGGGAAACACCGGGGAGCTGTTTTTT. It codes for CAHGGNTGELFF.